These 5 T cell receptor beta chains were sequenced from one sample in a study of PD-1 blockade in classical Hodgkin lymphoma. TCRdb's table, derived via immunoSEQ multiplex PCR, lists solely in-frame clones and lacks some. The sample lists just over 60,000 clones, about 91% occurring once. Brentuximab vedotin exposure varied among the patients, all of whom had relapsed after autologous stem cell transplantation. This specimen was peripheral blood mononuclear cells (PBMCs), taken at baseline. The receptors shown here come from a human donor with classical Hodgkin lymphoma.

The chain recombines TRBV7-7 with TRBJ2-3; D tentatively fits TRBD1 or TRBD2 (5 bases each). The CDR3 totals 15 residues. Germline-derived CDR1 and CDR2 are SSHAT and FNYEAQ (reference sequence). V was pared by 1 base and J by 1 base, with 9 bases between. CDR3 region: CASSLGGTGTDTQYF. DNA of the CDR3: TGTGCCAGCAGCTTAGGAGGGACCGGCACAGATACGCAGTATTTT. The whole variable domain, filled in from reference TRBV7-7 and TRBJ2-3, reads GAGVSQSPRYKVTKRGQDVTLRCDPISSHATLYWYQQALGQGPEFLTYFNYEAQPDKSGLPSDRFSAERPEGSISTLTIQRTEQRDSAMYRCASSLGGTGTDTQYFGPGTRLTVL.

Only one count was recorded for this clone. The chain employs TRBV15 and TRBJ1-4; D perhaps matches TRBD1 (6 bases). The germline V gene has CDR1 LNHNV and CDR2 YYDKDF (reference sequence). The V and J ends lost 5 bases and 6 bases respectively, with 16 bases between them. The CDR3 consists of 15 residues. The CDR3, as DNA: TGTGCCACCAGCGAGAAAGGGGACATCTATGAAAAACTGTTTTTT. It specifies CATSEKGDIYEKLFF.

This chain uses TRBV6-6 with TRBJ1-5, with 7 bases that match TRBD1. The trim removed 8 bases at V and 0 bases at J, leaving 10 bases unmatched. Germline-derived CDR1 and CDR2 are MNHNY and SVGAGI (reference sequence). There are 16 residues in the CDR3. In DNA, the CDR3 is TGTGCCAGCCTTACGGAACAGGGGTTTAGCAATCAGCCCCAGCATTTT. This codes for CASLTEQGFSNQPQHF.

The chain combines TRBV5-6 with TRBJ1-5; no clear D gene. This CDR3 comprises 15 residues. V was clipped by 2 bases and J by 3 bases, with 12 bases between them. Germline CDR1 is SGHDT and CDR2 is YYEEEE. The CDR3 DNA follows: TGTGCCAGCAGCTTCCATTACAGCTTCAATCAGCCCCAGCATTTT. Its translation: CASSFHYSFNQPQHF.

J is TRBJ2-7 and V is TRBV5-1, with D possibly being TRBD2 (5 bases). V shed 3 bases and J shed 0 bases, with 13 bases lying between them. CDR1 and CDR2 (germline): SGHRS, YFSETQ. This CDR3 comprises 15 residues. The CDR3 protein is CASSSITRSSYEQYF. The CDR3 bases are TGCGCCAGCAGCTCGATCACTAGAAGCTCCTACGAGCAGTACTTC.